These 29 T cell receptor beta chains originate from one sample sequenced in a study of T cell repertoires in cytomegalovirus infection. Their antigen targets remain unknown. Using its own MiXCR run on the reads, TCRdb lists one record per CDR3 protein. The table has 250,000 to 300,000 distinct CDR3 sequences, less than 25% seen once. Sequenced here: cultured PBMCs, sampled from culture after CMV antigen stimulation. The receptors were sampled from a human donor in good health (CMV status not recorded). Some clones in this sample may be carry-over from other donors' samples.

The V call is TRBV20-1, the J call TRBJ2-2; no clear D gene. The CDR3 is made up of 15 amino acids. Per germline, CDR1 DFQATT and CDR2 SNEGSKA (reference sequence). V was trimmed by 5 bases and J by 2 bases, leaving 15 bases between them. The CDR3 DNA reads TGCAGTGCTCATCCCGGGTCTATAAACACCGGGGAGCTGTTTTTT. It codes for CSAHPGSINTGELFF.

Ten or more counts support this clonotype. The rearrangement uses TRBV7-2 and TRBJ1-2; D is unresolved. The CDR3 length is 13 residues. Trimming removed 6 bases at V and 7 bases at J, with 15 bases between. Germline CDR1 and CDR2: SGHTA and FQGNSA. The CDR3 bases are TGTGCCAGCAGTTTGGGAGTTCGTCTTGGCTACACCTTC. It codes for CASSLGVRLGYTF.

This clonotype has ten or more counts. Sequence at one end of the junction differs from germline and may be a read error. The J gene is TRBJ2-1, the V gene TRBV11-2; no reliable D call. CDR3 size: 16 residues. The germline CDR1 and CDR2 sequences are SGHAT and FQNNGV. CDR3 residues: CASSVDSSPTYNEQFF. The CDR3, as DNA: TGTGCCAGCAGCGTAGACTCTTCCCCTACCTACAATGAGCAGTTCTTC. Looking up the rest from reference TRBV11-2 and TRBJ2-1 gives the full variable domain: EAGVAQSPRYKIIEKRQSVAFWCNPISGHATLYWYQQILGQGPKLLIQFQNNGVVDDSQLPKDRFSAERLKGVDSTLKIQPAKLEDSAVYLCASSVDSSPTYNEQFFGPGTRLTVL.

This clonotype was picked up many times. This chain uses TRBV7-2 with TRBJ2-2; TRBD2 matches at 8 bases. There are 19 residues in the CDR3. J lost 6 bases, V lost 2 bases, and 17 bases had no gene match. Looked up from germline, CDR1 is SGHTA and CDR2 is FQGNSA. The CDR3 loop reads CASSLTFRTEREKAGELFF. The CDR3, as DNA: TGTGCCAGCAGCTTAACTTTTCGGACCGAGCGGGAGAAGGCCGGGGAGCTGTTTTTT. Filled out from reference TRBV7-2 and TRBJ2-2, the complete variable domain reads GAGVSQSPSNKVTEKGKDVELRCDPISGHTALYWYRQSLGQGLEFLIYFQGNSAPDKSGLPSDRFSAERTGGSVSTLTIQRTQQEDSAVYLCASSLTFRTEREKAGELFFGEGSRLTVL.

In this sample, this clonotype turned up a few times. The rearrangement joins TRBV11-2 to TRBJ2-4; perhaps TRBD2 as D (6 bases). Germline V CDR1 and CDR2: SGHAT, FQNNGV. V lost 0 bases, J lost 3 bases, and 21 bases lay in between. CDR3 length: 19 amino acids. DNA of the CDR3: TGTGCCAGCAGCTTAGATTACGACGTTATCGGGGGAGGCAAAAACATTCAGTACTTC. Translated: CASSLDYDVIGGGKNIQYF.

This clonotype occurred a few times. CDR3 coding DNA: TGTGCCAGCAGCCTGCGGACTTTTTATGGAGGGTGGTCCTACAATGAGCAGTTCTTC. Protein: CASSLRTFYGGWSYNEQFF. V is TRBV11-3 and J is TRBJ2-1; possibly TRBD2 for D (6 bases). Germline CDR1 reads SGHNT; CDR2 reads YENEEA. There are 19 residues in the CDR3. V was pared by 5 bases and J by 1 base, with 24 bases between.

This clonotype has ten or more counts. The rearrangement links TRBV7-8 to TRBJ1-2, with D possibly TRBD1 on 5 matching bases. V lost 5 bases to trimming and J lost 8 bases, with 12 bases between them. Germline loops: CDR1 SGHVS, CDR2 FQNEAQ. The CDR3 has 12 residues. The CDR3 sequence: CASSPGTRGYTF. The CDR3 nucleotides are TGTGCCAGCAGCCCCGGGACTAGGGGCTACACCTTC.

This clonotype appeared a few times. The CDR3 here is CSARDPPGSGQETQYF. CDR3 in DNA: TGCAGTGCTAGAGATCCCCCGGGTAGCGGCCAAGAGACCCAGTACTTC. V is TRBV20-1 and J is TRBJ2-5, with D possibly being TRBD2 (6 bases). This CDR3 is built from 16 residues. Germline CDR1 reads DFQATT; CDR2 reads SNEGSKA (reference sequence). Trimming pared 0 bases from V and 1 base from J, leaving 15 bases between.

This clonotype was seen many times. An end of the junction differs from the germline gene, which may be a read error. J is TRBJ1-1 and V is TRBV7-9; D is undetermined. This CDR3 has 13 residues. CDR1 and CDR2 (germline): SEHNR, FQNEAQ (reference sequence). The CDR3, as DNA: TGTGCCAGCAGCCCGACATTTAACACTGGAGCTTTCTTT. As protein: CASSPTFNTGAFF. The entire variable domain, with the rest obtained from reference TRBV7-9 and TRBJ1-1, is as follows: DTGVSQNPRHKITKRGQNVTFRCDPISEHNRLYWYRQTLGQGPEFLTYFQNEAQLEKSRLLSDRFSAERPKGSFSTLEIQRTEQGDSAMYLCASSPTFNTGAFFGQGTRLTVV.

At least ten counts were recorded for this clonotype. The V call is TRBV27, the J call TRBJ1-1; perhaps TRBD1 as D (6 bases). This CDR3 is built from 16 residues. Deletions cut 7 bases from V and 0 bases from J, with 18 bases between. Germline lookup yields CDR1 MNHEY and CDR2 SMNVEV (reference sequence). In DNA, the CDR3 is TGTGCCAGCAACACCGGACAGAGGAATTTGAACACTGAAGCTTTCTTT. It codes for CASNTGQRNLNTEAFF.

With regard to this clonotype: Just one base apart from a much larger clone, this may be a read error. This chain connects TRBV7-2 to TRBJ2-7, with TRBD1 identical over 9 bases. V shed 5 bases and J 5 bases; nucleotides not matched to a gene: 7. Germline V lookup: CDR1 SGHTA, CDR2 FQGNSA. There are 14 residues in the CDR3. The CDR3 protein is CASSGGQGFHEQYF. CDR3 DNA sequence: TGTGCCAGCAGCGGGGGACAGGGTTTTCACGAGCAGTACTTC.

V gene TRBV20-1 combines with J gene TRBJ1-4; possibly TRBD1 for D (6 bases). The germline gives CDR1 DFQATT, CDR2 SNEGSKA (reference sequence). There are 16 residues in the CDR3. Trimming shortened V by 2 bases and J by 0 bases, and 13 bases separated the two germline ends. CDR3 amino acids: CSARPRDTATNEKLFF. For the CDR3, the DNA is TGCAGTGCTAGACCCCGGGACACCGCAACTAATGAAAAACTGTTTTTT.

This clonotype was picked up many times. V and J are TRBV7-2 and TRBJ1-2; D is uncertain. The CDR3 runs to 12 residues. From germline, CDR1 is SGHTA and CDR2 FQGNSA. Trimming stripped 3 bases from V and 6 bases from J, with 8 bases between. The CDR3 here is CASSFQGNGYTF. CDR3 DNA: TGTGCCAGCAGCTTTCAAGGGAATGGCTACACCTTC.

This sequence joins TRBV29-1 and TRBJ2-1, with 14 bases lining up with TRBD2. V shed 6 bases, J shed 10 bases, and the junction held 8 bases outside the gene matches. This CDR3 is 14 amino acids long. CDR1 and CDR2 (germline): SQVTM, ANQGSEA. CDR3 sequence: CSVATSGRAGEQFF. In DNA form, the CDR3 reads TGCAGCGTCGCGACTAGCGGGAGGGCAGGCGAGCAGTTCTTC.

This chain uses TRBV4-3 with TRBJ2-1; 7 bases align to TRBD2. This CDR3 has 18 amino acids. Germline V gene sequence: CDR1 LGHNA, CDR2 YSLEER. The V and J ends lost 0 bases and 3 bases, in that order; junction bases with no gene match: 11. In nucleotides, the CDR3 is TGCGCCAGCAGCCAAGATTGGCCTAGCGGAGCCGTCTACAATGAGCAGTTCTTC. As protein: CASSQDWPSGAVYNEQFF.

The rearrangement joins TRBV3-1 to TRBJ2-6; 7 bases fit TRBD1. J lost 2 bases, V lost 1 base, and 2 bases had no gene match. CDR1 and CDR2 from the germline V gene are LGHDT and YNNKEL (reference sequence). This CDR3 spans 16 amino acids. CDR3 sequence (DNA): TGTGCCAGCAGCCAAGCAACAGGGGCTGGGGCCAACGTCCTGACTTTC. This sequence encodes CASSQATGAGANVLTF.

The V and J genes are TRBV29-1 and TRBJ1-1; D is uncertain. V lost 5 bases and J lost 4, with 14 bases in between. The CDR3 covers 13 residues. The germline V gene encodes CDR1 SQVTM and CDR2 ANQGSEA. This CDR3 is CSVRPVAATEAFF. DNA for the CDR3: TGCAGCGTTCGCCCCGTGGCCGCCACTGAAGCTTTCTTT.

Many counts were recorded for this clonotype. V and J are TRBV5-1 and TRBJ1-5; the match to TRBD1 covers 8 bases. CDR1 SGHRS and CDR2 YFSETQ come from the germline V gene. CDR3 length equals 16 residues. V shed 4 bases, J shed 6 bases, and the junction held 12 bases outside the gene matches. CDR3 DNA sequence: TGCGCCAGCAGCACATGGACAGGGTTTGGGATTCAGCCCCAGCATTTT. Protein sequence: CASSTWTGFGIQPQHF.

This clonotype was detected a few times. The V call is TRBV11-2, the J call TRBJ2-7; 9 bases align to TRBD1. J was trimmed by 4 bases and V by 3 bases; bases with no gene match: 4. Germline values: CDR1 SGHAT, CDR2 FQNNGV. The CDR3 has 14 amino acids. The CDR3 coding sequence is TGTGCCAGCAGCTTCGGGACAGGGAAATACGAGCAGTACTTC. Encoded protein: CASSFGTGKYEQYF.

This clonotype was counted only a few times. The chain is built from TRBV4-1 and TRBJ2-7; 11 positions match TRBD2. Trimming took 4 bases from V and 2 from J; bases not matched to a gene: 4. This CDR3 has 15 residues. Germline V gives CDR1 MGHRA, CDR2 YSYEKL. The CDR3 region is CASSPGLAETYEQYF. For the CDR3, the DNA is TGCGCCAGCAGCCCGGGACTAGCGGAGACCTACGAGCAGTACTTC.

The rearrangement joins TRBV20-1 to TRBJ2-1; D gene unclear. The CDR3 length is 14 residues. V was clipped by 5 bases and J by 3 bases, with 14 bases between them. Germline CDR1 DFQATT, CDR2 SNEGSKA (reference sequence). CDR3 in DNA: TGCAGTGCTCTTCATCCCCAGCTCTACAATGAGCAGTTCTTC. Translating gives CSALHPQLYNEQFF.

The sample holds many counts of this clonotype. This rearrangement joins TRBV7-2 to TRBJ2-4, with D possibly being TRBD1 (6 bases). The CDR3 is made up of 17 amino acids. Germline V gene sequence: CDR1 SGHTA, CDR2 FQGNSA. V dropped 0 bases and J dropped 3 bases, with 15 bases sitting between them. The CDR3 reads CASSLAGRGFDKNIQYF. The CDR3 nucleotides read TGTGCCAGCAGCTTAGCAGGCAGGGGCTTTGACAAAAACATTCAGTACTTC.

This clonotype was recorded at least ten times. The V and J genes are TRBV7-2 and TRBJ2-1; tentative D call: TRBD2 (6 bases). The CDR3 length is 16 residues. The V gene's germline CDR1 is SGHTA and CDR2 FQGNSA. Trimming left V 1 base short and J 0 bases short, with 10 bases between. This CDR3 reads CASSLEGRSSYNEQFF. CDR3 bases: TGTGCCAGCAGCTTAGAAGGGAGGAGCTCCTACAATGAGCAGTTCTTC.

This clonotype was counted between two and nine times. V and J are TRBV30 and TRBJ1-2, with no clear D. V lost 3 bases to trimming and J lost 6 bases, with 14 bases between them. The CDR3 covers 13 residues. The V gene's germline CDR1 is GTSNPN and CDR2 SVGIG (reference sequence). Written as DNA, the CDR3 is TGTGCCTGGAGGGTGCTTGGTCTCCATGGCTACACCTTC. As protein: CAWRVLGLHGYTF.

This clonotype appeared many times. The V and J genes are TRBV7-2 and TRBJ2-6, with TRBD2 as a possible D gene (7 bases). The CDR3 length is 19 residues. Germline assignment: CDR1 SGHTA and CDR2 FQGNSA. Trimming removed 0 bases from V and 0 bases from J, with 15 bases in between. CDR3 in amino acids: CASSLASGRGGSGANVLTF. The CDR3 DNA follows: TGTGCCAGCAGCTTAGCGTCGGGGAGGGGGGGCTCTGGGGCCAACGTCCTGACTTTC. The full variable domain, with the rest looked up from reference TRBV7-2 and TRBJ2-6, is GAGVSQSPSNKVTEKGKDVELRCDPISGHTALYWYRQSLGQGLEFLIYFQGNSAPDKSGLPSDRFSAERTGGSVSTLTIQRTQQEDSAVYLCASSLASGRGGSGANVLTFGAGSRLTVL.

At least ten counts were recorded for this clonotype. The CDR3 here is CASSSAGTSTLTQYF. The CDR3 nucleotides are TGTGCCAGCAGCTCAGCCGGGACTAGCACCCTAACGCAGTATTTT. This chain joins TRBV7-2 and TRBJ2-3; 9 positions match TRBD2. The J segment lost 9 bases and the V segment lost 4 bases, leaving 11 bases of the junction unmatched. The CDR3 sequence is 15 residues long. From germline, CDR1 is SGHTA and CDR2 FQGNSA.

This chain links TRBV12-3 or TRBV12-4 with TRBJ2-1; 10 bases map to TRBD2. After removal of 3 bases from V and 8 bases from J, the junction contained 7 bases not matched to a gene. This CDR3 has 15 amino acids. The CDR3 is CASSLMLAGADEQFF. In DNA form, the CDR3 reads TGTGCCAGCAGTTTGATGCTAGCGGGAGCGGATGAGCAGTTCTTC.

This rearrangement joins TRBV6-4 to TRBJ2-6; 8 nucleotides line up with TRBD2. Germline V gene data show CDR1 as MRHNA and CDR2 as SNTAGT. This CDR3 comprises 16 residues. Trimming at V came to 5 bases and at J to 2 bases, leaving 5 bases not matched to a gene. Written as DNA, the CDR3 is TGTGCCAGCAGTCCCGGGGGGGGCGCTGGGGCCAACGTCCTGACTTTC. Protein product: CASSPGGGAGANVLTF.

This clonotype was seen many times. The CDR3 loop reads CASSFQSGSSWKTQYF. CDR3 DNA sequence: TGTGCCAGCAGCTTTCAAAGCGGGAGTTCTTGGAAGACCCAGTACTTC. This rearrangement joins TRBV5-4 to TRBJ2-5; 8 bases align to TRBD2. The V segment lost 2 bases and the J segment 6 bases; nucleotides outside the gene matches: 12. In germline, CDR1 is SGHNT, CDR2 YYREEE (reference sequence). The CDR3 totals 16 residues.